The T cell receptor (beta chain) described here comes from a study of blood T cell repertoires in COVID-19. Study in general: The cDNA or gDNA used as material had been derived from T cells, B-cell-depleted T cells, or PBMCs.

This clone was found a few times. Participant-reported clinical history was the basis for cohort assignment. Germline CDR1 and CDR2: SNHLY and FYNNEI. The V gene lost 6 bases and the J gene lost 1 base, with 12 bases spanning the gap. This CDR3 has 14 residues. Assay used: immunoSEQ multiplex PCR; TCRdb lists only in-frame clones, some missing. Here the sample spans approximately 150,000 clones, around 84% being singletons. V usage is TRBV2 and J usage is TRBJ1-2; tentative D call: TRBD1 (6 bases). The sequenced material came from PBMCs or T cells enriched from blood (not recorded which). This clonotype was obtained from a man between 40 and 49 years old with acute COVID-19. The CDR3 protein is CASREDRYNYGYTF. CDR3 nucleotides: TGTGCCAGCAGGGAGGACAGATATAACTATGGCTACACCTTC. Based on the CDR3 plus reference TRBV2 and TRBJ1-2, the full variable domain is EPEVTQTPSHQVTQMGQEVILRCVPISNHLYFYWYRQILGQKVEFLVSFYNNEISEKSEIFDDQFSVERPDGSNFTLKIRSTKLEDSAMYFCASREDRYNYGYTFGSGTRLTVV.